The rows below give T cell receptor beta chains drawn from one sample of a study of blood T cell repertoires in COVID-19. Generated by immunoSEQ multiplex PCR, the TCRdb table keeps only in-frame clones and is missing some. The sample has approximately 150,000 clones; just over 85% are singletons. The sample comprised peripheral blood. All receptors come from a man aged 65 to 79 with acute or convalescent COVID-19. Both conserved end residues are trimmed from each CDR3.

TRBJ2-5	TRBV6-5	ASRSTFSQETQY
TRBJ2-5	TRBV9	ASSVLGTGGLETQY
TRBJ2-2	TRBV4-3	ASSLRTSGRIRELF
TRBJ1-5	TRBV28	ASSLTGQGDQPQH
TRBJ1-1	TRBV6-2/TRBV6-3	ASSLRQGFTEAF
TRBJ2-7	TRBV2	ASERYQDEQY
TRBJ2-3	TRBV19	ASREAGGTDTQY
TRBJ1-2	TRBV6-2/TRBV6-3	ASSYSPHRDHGYT
TRBJ2-2	TRBV14	ASSQHRDAGELF
TRBJ2-7	TRBV5-1	ASSLSGRDYEQY
TRBJ1-3	TRBV7-2	ASSLGAGVGNTIY
TRBJ1-4	TRBV7-2	ASSQNRDPTNSKLF